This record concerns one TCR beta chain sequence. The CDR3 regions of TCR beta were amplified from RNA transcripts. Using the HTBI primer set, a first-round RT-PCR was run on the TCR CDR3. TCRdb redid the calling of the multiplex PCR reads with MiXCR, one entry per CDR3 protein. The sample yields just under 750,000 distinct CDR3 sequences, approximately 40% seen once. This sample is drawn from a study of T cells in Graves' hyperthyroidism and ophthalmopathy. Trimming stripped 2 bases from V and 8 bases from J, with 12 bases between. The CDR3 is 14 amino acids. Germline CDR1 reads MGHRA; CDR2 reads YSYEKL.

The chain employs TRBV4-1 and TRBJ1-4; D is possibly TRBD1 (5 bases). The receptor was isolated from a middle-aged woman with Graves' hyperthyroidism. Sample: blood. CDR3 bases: TGCGCCAGCAGCCAACAGGGTTTTGGCGAAAAACTGTTTTTT. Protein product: CASSQQGFGEKLFF.